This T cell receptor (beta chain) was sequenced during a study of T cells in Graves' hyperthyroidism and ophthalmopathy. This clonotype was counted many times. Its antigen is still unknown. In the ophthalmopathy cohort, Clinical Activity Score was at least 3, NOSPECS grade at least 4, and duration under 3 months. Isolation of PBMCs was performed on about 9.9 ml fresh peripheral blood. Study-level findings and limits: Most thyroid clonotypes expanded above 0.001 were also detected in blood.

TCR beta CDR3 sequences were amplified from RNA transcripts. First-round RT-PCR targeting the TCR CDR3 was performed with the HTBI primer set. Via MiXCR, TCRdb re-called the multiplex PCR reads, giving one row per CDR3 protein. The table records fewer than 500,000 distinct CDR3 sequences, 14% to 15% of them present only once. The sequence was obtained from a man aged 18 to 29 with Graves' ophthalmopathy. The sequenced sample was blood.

CDR3 loop: CASKEGLAITDTQYF. For the CDR3, the DNA is TGCGCCAGCAAGGAGGGACTAGCGATCACAGATACGCAGTATTTT. V gene TRBV5-1 combines with J gene TRBJ2-3, with 10 bases that match TRBD2. Germline loops: CDR1 SGHRS, CDR2 YFSETQ. V lost 6 bases to trimming and J lost 2 bases; unmatched junction nucleotides: 6. The CDR3 totals 15 residues.